At least ten counts were recorded for the clone carrying this TCR beta chain. Its antigen is as yet unknown. The V gene's germline CDR1 is DFQATT and CDR2 SNEGSKA (reference sequence). V was clipped by 7 bases and J by 4 bases; unmatched bases: 5. The CDR3 sequence is 13 residues long. Axillary draining lymph nodes of breast cancer patients supplied the node samples. This record belongs to a study of breast tumors, draining lymph nodes, adjacent tissues. General study results and limits: Tumor repertoires ranked between lymph nodes and nontumor tissue in diversity, with V and J gene preferences. The data were judged consistent with most tumor T cells coming from lymph node and expanding in tumor. Luminal-like breast cancer showed significantly higher tumor–nontumor repertoire similarity than basal-like.

Via MiXCR, TCRdb re-called the multiplex PCR reads, giving one row per CDR3 protein. The data show roughly 86,000 distinct CDR3 sequences, with roughly 19% seen just once and approximately 2.5% held by the top ten. The material sequenced was axillary lymph node tissue. The gene calls are TRBV20-1 and TRBJ2-1, with TRBD2 identical over 9 bases. The TCR was taken from a female donor with breast cancer. Some clones in this sample may be carry-over from other donors' samples. The CDR3 sequence is CSERLADYNEQFF. CDR3 sequence (DNA): TGCAGTGAGAGACTAGCGGATTACAATGAGCAGTTCTTC.